These T cell receptor beta chains were read from a single sample in a study of CD4 T cells in relation to SARS-CoV-2 and coronaviruses. Their recognized antigens are unknown. Libraries were prepared by immunoSEQ multiplex PCR; TCRdb keeps only in-frame clonotypes and omits some of them. Among 15,000 to 20,000 clones listed, around 78% were seen once. Input material: CD4+ T cells from PBMCs, cultured in vitro. The receptors stem from a human donor in good health. CDR3s include the opening cysteine and the closing phenylalanine or tryptophan. A D gene is named only where the DNA matches it firmly. Not every row has a clone size; where given, it reads once, few, many or a size class.

>TRBD1|NA|TRBJ2-7|TRBV19
CASSIGQATVYEQYF
TGTGCCAGTAGTATCGGACAGGCTACAGTCTACGAGCAGTACTTC
>NA|NA|TRBJ2-7|TRBV19
CASWGSPRVGPYEQYF
TGTGCCAGTTGGGGCAGCCCTCGAGTTGGACCCTACGAGCAGTACTTC
>TRBD1|NA|TRBJ2-5|TRBV4-1
CASSQYDRGPLETQYF
TGCGCCAGCAGCCAATATGACAGGGGTCCACTAGAGACCCAGTACTTC
>NA|NA|TRBJ2-2|TRBV7-9
CASANIRGGQNTGELFF
TGTGCCAGCGCAAATATCCGGGGCGGGCAGAACACCGGGGAGCTGTTTTTT
>NA|NA|TRBJ2-2|TRBV29-1
CSGGTANTGELFF
TGCAGCGGCGGGACGGCGAACACCGGGGAGCTGTTTTTT
>NA|NA|TRBJ2-1|TRBV25-1
CASSESRGGLVNEQFF
TGTGCCAGCAGTGAATCCCGGGGTGGACTGGTCAATGAGCAGTTCTTC
>NA|NA|TRBJ2-3|TRBV6-5
CASRNTDTQYF
TGTGCCAGCAGGAACACAGATACGCAGTATTTT
>NA|NA|TRBJ1-4|TRBV12-3/TRBV12-4
CASQAPPGKLFF
TGTGCCAGCCAGGCGCCCCCAGGAAAACTGTTTTTT
>TRBD1|NA|TRBJ1-1|TRBV5-1
CASGRDSLNTEAFF
TGCGCCAGCGGACGGGACAGTTTGAACACTGAAGCTTTCTTT
>TRBD1|NA|TRBJ2-3|TRBV7-3
CASSGQGDTQYF
TGTGCCAGCAGCGGACAGGGGGATACGCAGTATTTT
>NA|NA|TRBJ2-1|TRBV6-6
CASSYSMARDYNEQFF
TGTGCCAGCAGTTACTCGATGGCCAGAGACTACAATGAGCAGTTCTTC
>NA|NA|TRBJ2-1|TRBV27
CASSFTGTPFSSYNEQFF
TGTGCCAGCAGTTTTACGGGGACTCCCTTTAGCTCCTACAATGAGCAGTTCTTC
>NA|NA|TRBJ2-7|TRBV7-9
CASSLGPAEQYF
TGTGCCAGCAGCTTAGGTCCGGCCGAGCAGTACTTC
>NA|NA|TRBJ2-5|TRBV2
CASISEGKETQYF
TGTGCCAGCATATCAGAAGGGAAAGAGACCCAGTACTTC
>NA|NA|TRBJ1-3|TRBV18
CASSPQDSWDTIYF
TGTGCCAGCTCACCCCAGGACAGTTGGGACACCATATATTTT
>TRBD2|NA|TRBJ2-1|TRBV11-2
CASSLVYSGRGSSYNEQFF
TGTGCCAGCAGCTTAGTATATAGCGGGAGGGGTAGCTCCTACAATGAGCAGTTCTTC
>NA|NA|TRBJ2-7|TRBV14
CASSQGYEQYF
TGTGCCAGCAGCCAAGGGTACGAGCAGTACTTC
>TRBD2|NA|TRBJ2-5|TRBV7-6
CASSLNGGSTKTQYF
TGTGCCAGCAGCTTAAATGGCGGGAGCACGAAGACCCAGTACTTC
>NA|NA|TRBJ1-2|TRBV30
CAWSGRGGNYGYTF
TGTGCCTGGAGCGGACGGGGAGGGAACTATGGCTACACCTTC
>NA|NA|TRBJ2-1|TRBV7-3
CASSWGRSSYNEQFF
TGTGCCAGCAGCTGGGGCAGGAGCTCCTACAATGAGCAGTTCTTC
>NA|NA|TRBJ2-5|TRBV9
CASSVTGQETQYF
TGTGCCAGCAGCGTGACTGGGCAAGAGACCCAGTACTTC
>TRBD2|NA|TRBJ2-3|TRBV11-1
CASSFESGSADTQYF
TGTGCCAGCAGCTTCGAAAGCGGGAGTGCCGACACGCAGTATTTT
>TRBD2|NA|TRBJ2-5|TRBV10-2
CASSGLAGGPRETQYF
TGCGCCAGCAGTGGGCTAGCGGGAGGGCCTCGAGAGACCCAGTACTTC
>TRBD1|once|TRBJ1-3|TRBV7-9
CASSLGQQGGTIYF
TGTGCCAGCAGCTTAGGACAACAGGGGGGCACCATATATTTT
>TRBD2|NA|TRBJ2-1|TRBV11-3
CASSLSKRDYNEQFF
TGTGCCAGCAGCTTATCAAAGCGGGACTACAATGAGCAGTTCTTC
>NA|NA|TRBJ1-2|TRBV5-5
CASSLAAGALLKDGYTF
TGTGCCAGCAGCTTGGCGGCAGGGGCTCTCCTCAAGGATGGCTACACCTTC
>TRBD2|NA|TRBJ2-7|TRBV11-2
CASSLLGGFSDEQYF
TGTGCCAGCAGTCTTCTGGGGGGGTTTAGCGACGAGCAGTACTTC
>TRBD1|NA|TRBJ2-7|TRBV3-1/TRBV3-2
CASSQGWTGDYEQYF
TGTGCCAGCAGCCAAGGGTGGACAGGGGACTACGAGCAGTACTTC
>NA|NA|TRBJ1-1|TRBV14
CASSQFAGGPNTEAFF
TGTGCCAGCAGCCAGTTTGCCGGGGGTCCGAACACTGAAGCTTTCTTT
>NA|NA|TRBJ1-4|TRBV7-9
CASSGSNEKLFF
TGTGCCAGCAGCGGATCAAATGAAAAACTGTTTTTT
>NA|NA|TRBJ1-2|TRBV19
CASRVTGEGSYGYTF
TGTGCCAGTAGGGTGACAGGAGAGGGATCCTATGGCTACACCTTC
>TRBD1|NA|TRBJ1-4|TRBV24-1
CATSDPTGGANEKLFF
TGTGCCACCAGTGACCCTACAGGGGGTGCTAATGAAAAACTGTTTTTT
>NA|NA|TRBJ2-1|TRBV6-5
CASRLGRYNEQFF
TGTGCCAGCAGACTGGGTCGCTACAATGAGCAGTTCTTC
>TRBD2|once|TRBJ2-1|TRBV4-2
CASSSHSGSDHNEQFF
TGTGCCAGCAGCTCACATAGCGGGAGTGACCACAATGAGCAGTTCTTC
>NA|NA|TRBJ2-1|TRBV5-1
CASTQGSLLNEQFF
TGCGCCAGCACGCAGGGCTCTCTCCTCAATGAGCAGTTCTTC
>NA|NA|TRBJ2-5|TRBV5-8
CASSFFGREEETQYF
TGTGCCAGCAGCTTTTTTGGCAGGGAGGAAGAGACCCAGTACTTC
>TRBD2|NA|TRBJ2-7|TRBV14
CASSHLTSGGEQYF
TGTGCCAGCAGCCATCTAACTAGCGGCGGGGAGCAGTACTTC
>NA|NA|TRBJ1-1|TRBV25-1
CASRDGRRNTEAFF
TGTGCCAGCAGGGACGGTAGGAGGAACACTGAAGCTTTCTTT
>TRBD1|NA|TRBJ1-4|TRBV5-4
CASSLASGGGVEKLFF
TGTGCCAGCAGCTTGGCATCAGGGGGCGGCGTTGAAAAACTGTTTTTT
>NA|once|TRBJ2-2|TRBV6-6
CASSPAEDTGELFF
TGTGCCAGCAGCCCTGCGGAGGACACCGGGGAGCTGTTTTTT
>TRBD1|NA|TRBJ2-7|TRBV6-1
CASSEGTGGSYEQYF
TGTGCCAGCAGTGAGGGGACAGGGGGCTCCTACGAGCAGTACTTC
>TRBD1|NA|TRBJ1-2|TRBV6-5
CASSYGTANYGYTF
TGTGCCAGCAGTTACGGGACAGCTAACTATGGCTACACCTTC
>NA|once|TRBJ2-3|TRBV5-1
CASSLGPVPTDTQYF
TGCGCCAGCAGCTTGGGTCCGGTACCCACAGATACGCAGTATTTT
>TRBD1|once|TRBJ1-4|TRBV4-1
CASSLMGQDEKLFF
TGCGCCAGCAGCCTTATGGGACAGGACGAAAAACTGTTTTTT
>NA|NA|TRBJ2-1|TRBV5-6
CATKAGLGSYNEQFF
TGTGCCACCAAGGCCGGGCTAGGCTCCTACAATGAGCAGTTCTTC
>TRBD2|NA|TRBJ2-5|TRBV10-3
CAISESPGLAGGETQYF
TGTGCCATCAGTGAGTCCCCGGGACTAGCGGGAGGAGAGACCCAGTACTTC
>TRBD1|NA|TRBJ2-6|TRBV19
CASTGTGVFSGANVLTF
TGTGCCAGTACTGGGACAGGGGTTTTCTCTGGGGCCAACGTCCTGACTTTC
>NA|NA|TRBJ2-7|TRBV2
CASGRWESSYEQYF
TGTGCCAGCGGGCGGTGGGAGAGCTCCTACGAGCAGTACTTC
>TRBD1|few|TRBJ1-6|TRBV29-1
CSVGQGDGSPLHF
TGCAGCGTCGGACAGGGGGACGGTTCACCCCTCCACTTT
>TRBD1|NA|TRBJ1-2|TRBV5-4
CASSAGQGNYGYTF
TGTGCCAGCAGCGCGGGACAGGGAAACTATGGCTACACCTTC